The 12 T cell receptor beta chains below were found in one sample sequenced in a study of T cells after yellow fever vaccination. Each CDR3 protein is one row after TCRdb ran MiXCR on the 5' RACE reads. The sample holds around 68,000 distinct CDR3 sequences; around 7.7% are singletons and the top ten take more than 25%. Sequenced here: CD8+ T cells sorted from PBMCs, sampled less than 11 days after the first yellow fever vaccination. These receptors were taken from a young man who received the YFV17D yellow fever vaccine.

This clonotype was seen more than once but under ten times. The chain combines TRBV29-1 with TRBJ2-7; D unresolved. The CDR3 consists of 13 residues. Trimming shortened V by 1 base and J by 0 bases, and 7 bases separated the two germline ends. Germline V lookup: CDR1 SQVTM, CDR2 ANQGSEA. The CDR3 loop reads CSVEVGHSYEQYF. CDR3 sequence (DNA): TGCAGCGTTGAAGTCGGCCACTCCTACGAGCAGTACTTC.

This clonotype was found many times. The chain has TRBV5-6 and TRBJ2-3; either TRBD1 or TRBD2 may supply D (5 bases each). From germline, CDR1 is SGHDT and CDR2 YYEEEE. V lost 4 bases to trimming and J lost 2 bases, with 17 bases between them. The length of the CDR3 is 16 residues. CDR3 DNA sequence: TGTGCCAGCAGCGACAAGGCCGGGGCGAACACAGATACGCAGTATTTT. Translation gives CASSDKAGANTDTQYF.

This clonotype came up many times. The genes are TRBV5-5 and TRBJ2-3, with D possibly TRBD2 on 6 matching bases. V shed 0 bases and J shed 2 bases, with 7 bases lying between them. The CDR3 has 14 residues. Germline V gene data show CDR1 as SGHKS and CDR2 as YYEKEE (reference sequence). As DNA, the CDR3 is TGTGCCAGCAGCTTGGGGGAGGCCACAGATACGCAGTATTTT. This encodes CASSLGEATDTQYF.

This clonotype has ten or more counts. V usage is TRBV7-9 and J usage is TRBJ1-4; a weak D match, TRBD1 (5 bases). Germline V lookup: CDR1 SEHNR, CDR2 FQNEAQ (reference sequence). This CDR3 comprises 14 residues. Deletions cut 1 base from V and 7 bases from J, with 10 bases between. CDR3 sequence: CASSLEGSGEKLFF. The DNA of the CDR3 is TGTGCCAGCAGCTTAGAGGGGTCTGGTGAAAAACTGTTTTTT.

Ten or more counts support this clonotype. The chain carries TRBV14 and TRBJ2-1; 9 nucleotides line up with TRBD2. V was pared by 4 bases and J by 4 bases, with 8 bases of the junction left unmatched. CDR3 length: 16 residues. From germline, CDR1 is SGHDN and CDR2 FVKESK. CDR3: CASSLFSGGHYNEQFF. Written as DNA, the CDR3 is TGTGCCAGCAGCCTCTTCAGCGGGGGGCATTACAATGAGCAGTTCTTC.

The chain joins TRBV6-1 to TRBJ2-2; 9 positions agree with TRBD1. CDR1 is MNHNS and CDR2 is SASEGT in the germline V gene. CDR3 length equals 19 residues. With 8 bases clipped from V and 4 bases from J, the junction kept 20 bases outside the gene matches. The CDR3 loop is CASSGRGQGSTRTTGELFF. CDR3 sequence (DNA): TGTGCCAGCTCGGGGAGGGGACAGGGTTCGACCAGAACCACCGGGGAGCTGTTTTTT.

Turning to this clonotype: It may be a read error: a sequence one base away is much more abundant. The chain is built from TRBV4-3 and TRBJ1-5; D gene unclear. The CDR3 loop spans 13 amino acids. Per the germline V gene, CDR1 is LGHNA and CDR2 is YSLEER. The CDR3 region has the DNA TGCGCCAGCAGCAAAGATCAAAGACCGCCCCAGCATTTT. It translates to CASSKDQRPPQHF.

This clonotype was observed many times. This sequence joins TRBV3-1 and TRBJ2-1; D perhaps matches TRBD1 (6 bases). Deletions cut 5 bases from V and 0 bases from J, with 11 bases between. Germline V gene sequence: CDR1 LGHDT, CDR2 YNNKEL (reference sequence). The CDR3 spans 15 residues. For the CDR3, the DNA is TGTGCCAGCAGCTCCGACAGGAGCTCCTACAATGAGCAGTTCTTC. Translating gives CASSSDRSSYNEQFF.

With regard to this clonotype: A much larger clone lies a single base off, so this may be a read error. This sequence joins TRBV7-6 and TRBJ2-1; D gene uncertain. In germline, CDR1 is SGHVS, CDR2 FNYEAQ. CDR3 length equals 15 residues. The CDR3 reads CASSLGSSSYDEQFF. Written as DNA, the CDR3 is TGTGCCAGCAGCTTAGGTAGCAGCTCCTACGATGAGCAGTTCTTC.

This clonotype showed up many times. The chain carries TRBV27 and TRBJ2-1; 11 nucleotides align to TRBD2. There are 14 residues in the CDR3. The ends lost 3 bases at V and 7 bases at J; junction bases unmatched: 2. The germline V gene has CDR1 MNHEY and CDR2 SMNVEV (reference sequence). CDR3 sequence: CASSFSGGANEQFF. CDR3 nucleotide sequence: TGTGCCAGCAGTTTTAGCGGGGGGGCAAATGAGCAGTTCTTC.

This clonotype was picked up many times. CDR3 DNA sequence: TGTGCCAGCAGTAACACGGGGAAAGGCACCGGGGAGCTGTTTTTT. Translated, it gives CASSNTGKGTGELFF. This chain connects TRBV6-2 or TRBV6-3 to TRBJ2-2, with D perhaps matching TRBD2 (5 bases). This CDR3 spans 15 amino acids. V was shortened by 5 bases and J by 4 bases, with 14 bases between the two germline ends. CDR1 MNHEY and CDR2 SVGEGT come from the germline V gene.

At least ten counts were recorded for this clonotype. The genes are TRBV20-1 and TRBJ2-5; D uncertain. V was shortened by 0 bases and J by 1 base, with 15 bases between the two germline ends. Germline CDR1 and CDR2: DFQATT and SNEGSKA (reference sequence). The CDR3 sequence is 16 residues long. The CDR3 protein is CSARDGPTVIQETQYF. CDR3 sequence (DNA): TGCAGTGCTAGAGATGGACCGACTGTTATCCAAGAGACCCAGTACTTC.